These 21 T cell receptor beta chains came from one sample sequenced in a study of shared clonotypes between healthy human individuals. The protocol was immunoSEQ multiplex PCR, while the TCRdb copy is restricted to in-frame clones and leaves out a portion. Altogether approximately 2,200,000 clones are present, 85% to 95% being singletons, with the ten largest covering about 1.5%. Naive CD8 cells comprised CD45RO-negative, CCR7-positively selected cells, excluding terminally differentiated effector memory CD45RA+ cells. The sequenced sample consisted of naive CD8+ T cells from PBMCs. The receptors come from a man between 18 and 35 years old in good health. Some clones in this sample may be carry-over from other donors' samples.

This clone was found once. The chain links TRBV30 to TRBJ2-1; 9 bases fit TRBD2. Germline values: CDR1 GTSNPN, CDR2 SVGIG (reference sequence). V was clipped by 3 bases and J by 8 bases; unmatched bases: 8. This CDR3 contains 14 residues. The DNA of the CDR3 is TGTGCCTGGAGCAGGCTAGCGGGACCCCATGAGCAGTTCTTC. This sequence encodes CAWSRLAGPHEQFF. Using reference TRBV30 and TRBJ2-1 for the parts outside the CDR3, the full variable domain is SQTIHQWPATLVQPVGSPLSLECTVEGTSNPNLYWYRQAAGRGLQLLFYSVGIGQISSEVPQNLSASRPQDRQFILSSKKLLLSDSGFYLCAWSRLAGPHEQFFGPGTRLTVL.

V gene TRBV5-4 combines with J gene TRBJ2-7, with 8 bases aligning to TRBD2. CDR1 SGHNT and CDR2 YYREEE come from the germline V gene (reference sequence). Germline trimming cut 1 base from V and 7 bases from J; bases unmatched to any gene: 16. There are 17 residues in the CDR3. The CDR3 nucleotides are TGTGCCAGCAGCTTGACCGCGGGGAGGGCGGGAGGCGGGGAGCAGTACTTC. This translates into CASSLTAGRAGGGEQYF.

V usage is TRBV27 and J usage is TRBJ2-2; D gene ambiguous. V lost 3 bases to trimming and J lost 1 base, with 9 bases between them. CDR1 and CDR2 from the germline V gene are MNHEY and SMNVEV (reference sequence). The length of the CDR3 is 15 residues. The CDR3 loop is CASSFVEGNTGELFF. CDR3 DNA: TGTGCCAGCAGTTTCGTCGAAGGGAACACCGGGGAGCTGTTTTTT.

The chain links TRBV28 to TRBJ1-5, with TRBD1 as a possible D gene (6 bases). V lost 8 bases and J 3 bases, leaving 11 bases between the germline ends. Germline V lookup: CDR1 MDHEN, CDR2 SYDVKM. The CDR3 has 13 residues. The CDR3 DNA reads as TGTGCCAGCGGACAGCTTATCAATCAGCCCCAGCATTTT. It specifies CASGQLINQPQHF.

There are a few counts of this clone. Other nucleotide sequences in the sample specify the same CDR3. The gene calls are TRBV9 and TRBJ1-1; D remains unclear. The germline CDR1 and CDR2 sequences are SGDLS and YYNGEE. V was trimmed by 0 bases and J by 0 bases, leaving 9 bases between them. The CDR3 totals 15 residues. CDR3 in DNA: TGTGCCAGCAGCGTAGGTGCTGGAGTGAACACTGAAGCTTTCTTT. This gives the protein CASSVGAGVNTEAFF.

V and J are TRBV9 and TRBJ2-3, with TRBD2 matching over 7 bases. CDR1 and CDR2 from the germline V gene are SGDLS and YYNGEE. The CDR3 covers 16 residues. Trimming took 3 bases from V and 6 from J; bases not matched to a gene: 13. The CDR3 DNA reads as TGTGCCAGCAGCGGCGGTGGTGGACTAGGTGGCGATACGCAGTATTTT. Its translation: CASSGGGGLGGDTQYF.

The V and J genes are TRBV14 and TRBJ1-2, with no clear D. The CDR3 is 14 residues long. Germline V gene lookup returns CDR1 SGHDN and CDR2 FVKESK. V lost 0 bases and J 4 bases, leaving 9 bases between the germline ends. The CDR3 reads CASSQDRPPYGYTF. The CDR3 DNA follows: TGTGCCAGCAGCCAAGACAGGCCCCCCTATGGCTACACCTTC.

This sequence joins TRBV4-1 and TRBJ2-3; 10 positions match TRBD2. The ends lost 6 bases at V and 4 bases at J; junction bases unmatched: 7. Germline V CDR1 and CDR2: MGHRA, YSYEKL. The CDR3 is 15 amino acids. This CDR3 reads CASSTGTSVADTQYF. In nucleotides, the CDR3 is TGCGCCAGCAGTACCGGGACTAGCGTCGCAGATACGCAGTATTTT.

The J gene is TRBJ2-2, the V gene TRBV7-2; 9 bases are shared with TRBD1. V was clipped by 4 bases and J by 1 base; unmatched bases: 4. The CDR3 covers 16 residues. Germline V gene data show CDR1 as SGHTA and CDR2 as FQGNSA. CDR3 sequence (DNA): TGTGCCAGCAGCTATCCGGGACAGGGGAACACCGGGGAGCTGTTTTTT. This gives the protein CASSYPGQGNTGELFF.

In its sample, this clone was seen a few times. The genes are TRBV27 and TRBJ1-2; possible D gene TRBD1, 5 bases. From germline, CDR1 is MNHEY and CDR2 SMNVEV (reference sequence). The V end lost 6 bases, the J end lost 7 bases, and 15 bases lay between the germline ends. This CDR3 is built from 13 residues. Written as DNA, the CDR3 is TGTGCCAGCAGCCCCTCCCCAGGGAGTGGCTACACCTTC. It encodes CASSPSPGSGYTF.

As for this clone: Other DNA sequences of this sample code for an identical CDR3. The rearrangement uses TRBV6-5 and TRBJ2-1, with 9 bases matching TRBD1. CDR1 and CDR2 (germline): MNHEY, SVGAGI. The CDR3 loop spans 16 amino acids. V lost 3 bases to trimming and J lost 1 base; unmatched junction nucleotides: 4. CDR3 residues: CASSYSGTGSYNEQFF. Written as DNA, the CDR3 is TGTGCCAGCAGTTATTCCGGGACAGGGTCCTACAATGAGCAGTTCTTC.

The J gene is TRBJ2-3, the V gene TRBV28, with D possibly being TRBD1 or TRBD2 (7 bases each). Trimming took 5 bases from V and 4 from J, leaving 19 bases between them. CDR3 length: 16 amino acids. Germline V gene lookup returns CDR1 MDHEN and CDR2 SYDVKM. The CDR3 DNA reads as TGTGCCAGCAGTAATATACAGGGGAGGGACCCAGATACGCAGTATTTT. Amino acid sequence: CASSNIQGRDPDTQYF.

J is TRBJ2-5 and V is TRBV7-9, with 10 bases matching TRBD2. The CDR3 contains 15 residues. Germline V gene data show CDR1 as SEHNR and CDR2 as FQNEAQ (reference sequence). With V trimmed by 4 bases and J by 11 bases, 13 bases remained unmatched. The CDR3 loop is CASSSTSGWPDGQYF. CDR3 coding DNA: TGTGCCAGCAGCTCGACTAGCGGGTGGCCTGATGGGCAGTACTTC.

V usage is TRBV5-5 and J usage is TRBJ1-5; D is unclear. Looked up from germline, CDR1 is SGHKS and CDR2 is YYEKEE (reference sequence). V dropped 0 bases and J dropped 0 bases, with 7 bases sitting between them. The CDR3 has 15 amino acids. CDR3 DNA sequence: TGTGCCAGCAGCTTGGGACGCCATAGCAATCAGCCCCAGCATTTT. It is translated as CASSLGRHSNQPQHF.

V usage is TRBV7-8 and J usage is TRBJ1-1; perhaps TRBD1 as D (6 bases). The CDR3 consists of 15 residues. V lost 5 bases to trimming and J lost 6 bases, with 19 bases between them. Germline V gene sequence: CDR1 SGHVS, CDR2 FQNEAQ. CDR3 coding DNA: TGTGCCAGCAGCCCCCCGAGTGGGGGGCTCGCTGAAGCTTTCTTT. It specifies CASSPPSGGLAEAFF.

V usage is TRBV25-1 and J usage is TRBJ1-2; a possible D gene is TRBD1 (5 bases). Between the trimmed V and J ends, which lost 8 bases and 0 bases, there was a span of 10 bases. The CDR3 runs to 13 residues. Germline values: CDR1 MGHDK, CDR2 SYGVNS. The CDR3 reads CASWGRANYGYTF. Written as DNA, the CDR3 is TGTGCCAGCTGGGGCAGAGCTAACTATGGCTACACCTTC.

DNA for the CDR3: TGTGCCAGCAGCCGAAAACACCCCGGGACGGAACACTACAATGAGCAGTTCTTC. It translates to CASSRKHPGTEHYNEQFF. The J gene is TRBJ2-1, the V gene TRBV7-6; D may be TRBD1 or TRBD2 (5 bases each). Germline V gene sequence: CDR1 SGHVS, CDR2 FNYEAQ. The CDR3 consists of 18 residues. V lost 5 bases to trimming and J lost 3 bases, with 23 bases between them.

V usage is TRBV30 and J usage is TRBJ2-1; D assignment may be TRBD1 or TRBD2 (5 bases each). V was trimmed by 3 bases and J by 9 bases, leaving 18 bases between them. This CDR3 is 14 amino acids long. CDR1 and CDR2 (germline): GTSNPN, SVGIG (reference sequence). The CDR3 DNA sequence: TGTGCCTGGAGGACCGGAGTACGGGGCAGTGAGCAGTTCTTC. This gives the protein CAWRTGVRGSEQFF.

This chain links TRBV29-1 with TRBJ2-2; D gene uncertain. Looked up from germline, CDR1 is SQVTM and CDR2 is ANQGSEA. The ends were cut back, 4 bases at V and 1 base at J, with 7 bases in the middle. This CDR3 has 13 residues. The CDR3 nucleotides read TGCAGCGTTGTAATAGGGAACACCGGGGAGCTGTTTTTT. It codes for CSVVIGNTGELFF.

The chain employs TRBV27 and TRBJ1-5, with 9 bases that match TRBD1. V was clipped by 4 bases and J by 4 bases; unmatched bases: 14. CDR1 is MNHEY, CDR2 SMNVEV, per germline (reference sequence). This CDR3 comprises 18 residues. CDR3 in amino acids: CASSSWTLGTGRNQPQHF. CDR3 DNA sequence: TGTGCCAGCAGTTCCTGGACACTCGGGACAGGGAGGAATCAGCCCCAGCATTTT.

The chain is built from TRBV11-3 and TRBJ2-7; possibly TRBD2 for D (5 bases). Trimming took off 5 bases at V and 2 bases at J, with 10 bases between the two ends. Germline V gene lookup returns CDR1 SGHNT and CDR2 YENEEA. This CDR3 has 13 residues. The DNA for the CDR3 is TGTGCCAGCAGCCCCCCGGGGACCTACGAGCAGTACTTC. Translated: CASSPPGTYEQYF.